This entry describes one T cell receptor (beta chain). The target of this receptor is not known. No much larger clone exists at a distance of one base, and base qualities are not known. The germline V gene specifies MNHEY as CDR1 and SVGAGI as CDR2. The CDR3, cysteine through phenylalanine, is 15 amino acids long. Just the 45-base CDR3 DNA is kept, in frame starting at base 1. Trimming removed 6 bases from V and 2 bases from J; the gene matches leave 6 bases unexplained. Receptor libraries were prepared by the immunoSEQ multiplex PCR assay. The source is immuneACCESS, and TCRdb retained only in-frame sequences with V and J called. Part of the clones is not carried over; for the studies checked, unresolved V genes explain less than half of this, and the remainder is unexplained. The sample table holds under 50,000 clones, of which 85% to 95% were seen once. The ten biggest clones cover around 2.6% of the sample.

This entry is derived from a study of T cell changes during pregnancy in multiple sclerosis (dated by TCRdb to between 2018 and 2020). About the study as a whole: In women with multiple sclerosis, the researchers looked at how the T cell repertoire shifted as pregnancy progressed.

The material was CD8+ T cells from peripheral blood mononuclear cells, obtained in the second trimester of pregnancy. The rearranged segments are TRBV6-5 and TRBJ2-1; 8 nucleotides in the junction match TRBD2. This TCR derives from a female donor with multiple sclerosis, enrolled in a pregnancy study. The nucleotide sequence reads TGTGCCAGCAGCCCAAGCGGGAGACCCTACAATGAGCAGTTCTTC. This translates into CASSPSGRPYNEQFF.